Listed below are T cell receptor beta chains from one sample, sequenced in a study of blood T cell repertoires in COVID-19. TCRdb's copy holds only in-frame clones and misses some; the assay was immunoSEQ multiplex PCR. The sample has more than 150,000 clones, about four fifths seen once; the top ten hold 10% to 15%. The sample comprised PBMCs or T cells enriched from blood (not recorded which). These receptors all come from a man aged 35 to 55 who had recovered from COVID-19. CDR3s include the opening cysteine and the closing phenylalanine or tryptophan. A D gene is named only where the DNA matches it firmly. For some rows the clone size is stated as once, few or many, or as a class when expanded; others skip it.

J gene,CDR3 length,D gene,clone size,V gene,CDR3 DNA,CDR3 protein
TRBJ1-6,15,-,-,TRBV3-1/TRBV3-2,TGTGCCAGCAGCCAACAATTCCCCTATAATTCACCCCTCCACTTT,CASSQQFPYNSPLHF
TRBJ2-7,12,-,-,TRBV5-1,TGCGCCAGCAGCTTGCAGGGGACCAAGCAGTACTTC,CASSLQGTKQYF
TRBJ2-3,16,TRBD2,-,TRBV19,TGTGCCAGTAGTCCCTTCAGCGGGAGTGGCGCAGATACGCAGTATTTT,CASSPFSGSGADTQYF
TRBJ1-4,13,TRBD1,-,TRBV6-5,TGTGCCAGCACGGGACAGGGTAAAGAAAAACTGTTTTTT,CASTGQGKEKLFF
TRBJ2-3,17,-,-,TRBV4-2,TGTGCCAGCAGCCCCCAAATCGGGGGTCCTAGCACAGATACGCAGTATTTT,CASSPQIGGPSTDTQYF
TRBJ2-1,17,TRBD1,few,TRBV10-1,TGCGCCAGCAGTGAGTCTGGGGTCAGGGGGAATAGGGATGAGCAGTTCTTC,CASSESGVRGNRDEQFF
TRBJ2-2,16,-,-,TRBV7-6,TGTGCCAGCAGCCCCATCGGGTCCTCCTCCACCGGGGAGCTGTTTTTT,CASSPIGSSSTGELFF
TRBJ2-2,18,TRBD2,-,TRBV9,TGTGCCAGCAGCGTAGCCACAGCGGGAGGGCCGAATACCGGGGAGCTGTTTTTT,CASSVATAGGPNTGELFF
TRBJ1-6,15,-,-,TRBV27,TGTGCCAGCAGTTTTAGGGGAGGGGGGAATTCACCCCTCCACTTT,CASSFRGGGNSPLHF
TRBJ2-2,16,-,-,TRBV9,TGTGCCAGCAGCCCACGGTCTAGCAGCAACACCGGGGAGCTGTTTTTT,CASSPRSSSNTGELFF
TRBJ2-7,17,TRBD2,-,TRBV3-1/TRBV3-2,TGTGCCAGCAGCCAAGATTACGGGGATAGCGGGAGGAACGAGCAGTACTTC,CASSQDYGDSGRNEQYF
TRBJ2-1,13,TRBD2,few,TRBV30,TGTGCCTGGGACCCTAGCGGTAACAATGAGCAGTTCTTC,CAWDPSGNNEQFF
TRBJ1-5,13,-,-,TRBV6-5,TGTGCCAGCAGTTACAATCTAGATCAGCCCCAGCATTTT,CASSYNLDQPQHF
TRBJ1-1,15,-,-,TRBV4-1,TGCGCCAGCAGCCAAGATGACCTCGGGGACACTGAAGCTTTCTTT,CASSQDDLGDTEAFF
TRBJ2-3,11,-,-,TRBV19,TGTGCCAGTGGAGTCACAGATACGCAGTATTTT,CASGVTDTQYF
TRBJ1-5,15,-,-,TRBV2,TGTGCCAGCAGCTTGGGGGGGGGTAGCGATCAGCCCCAGCATTTT,CASSLGGGSDQPQHF
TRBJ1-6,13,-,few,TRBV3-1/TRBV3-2,TGTGCCAGCACGCCGGCGGGCAATTCACCCCTCCACTTT,CASTPAGNSPLHF
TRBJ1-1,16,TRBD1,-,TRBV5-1,TGCGCCAGCAGCTCCGGACAGGGCTCCTGGAACACTGAAGCTTTCTTT,CASSSGQGSWNTEAFF
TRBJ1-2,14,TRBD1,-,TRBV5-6,TGTGCCAGCAGCCCGGACAGGGGGTATAATGGCTACACCTTC,CASSPDRGYNGYTF
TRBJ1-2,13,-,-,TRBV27,TGTGCCAGCAGTTACGACAGAAACTATGGCTACACCTTC,CASSYDRNYGYTF
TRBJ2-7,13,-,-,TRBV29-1,TGCAGCGTTGAAGGCGGACAGTCCTACGAGCAGTACTTC,CSVEGGQSYEQYF
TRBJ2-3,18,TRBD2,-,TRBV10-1,TGCGCCAGCAGTGTGGGGCTAGCGGGGGGGAGCGGCTCAGATACGCAGTATTTT,CASSVGLAGGSGSDTQYF
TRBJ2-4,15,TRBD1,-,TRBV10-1,TGCGCCAGCAATCGGACAGGGGTGAGAGGAAACATTCAGTACTTC,CASNRTGVRGNIQYF
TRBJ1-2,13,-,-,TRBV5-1,TGCGCCAGCAGATCACAGGGTGAGGATGGCTACACCTTC,CASRSQGEDGYTF
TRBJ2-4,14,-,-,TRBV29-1,TGCAGCGCCCCCCCCGAGGACAAGGGGAACATTCAGTACTTC,CSAPPEDKGNIQYF
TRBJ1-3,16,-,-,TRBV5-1,TGCGCCAGCAGCTTGGATAGTCTCGGCTCTGGAAACACCATATATTTT,CASSLDSLGSGNTIYF
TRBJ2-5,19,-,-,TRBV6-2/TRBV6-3,TGTGCCAGCAGTCCCCCTCTGGGGGGAGTTGAAAAACCCCAAGAGACCCAGTACTTC,CASSPPLGGVEKPQETQYF
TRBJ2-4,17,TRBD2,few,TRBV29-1,TGCAGCGTTGGAGGTAGCGGGGGCATTCTAGCCAAAAACATTCAGTACTTC,CSVGGSGGILAKNIQYF
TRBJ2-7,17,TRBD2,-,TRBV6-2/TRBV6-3,TGTGCCAGCAGCTCGCAGGCCAGACTAGCGGGCCACTACGAGCAGTACTTC,CASSSQARLAGHYEQYF
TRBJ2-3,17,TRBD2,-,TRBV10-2,TGCGCCAGCACTAGGACTAGCGGGAGGGCTGGCACAGATACGCAGTATTTT,CASTRTSGRAGTDTQYF
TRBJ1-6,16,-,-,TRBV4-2,TGTGCCAGCAGCCAAGGAGGGAGGTCCTATAATTCACCCCTCCACTTT,CASSQGGRSYNSPLHF
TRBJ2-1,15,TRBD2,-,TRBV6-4,TGTGCCAGCAGTGACGGAGCGGGAGCCTACAATGAGCAGTTCTTC,CASSDGAGAYNEQFF
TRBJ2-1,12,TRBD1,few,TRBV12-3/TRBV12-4,TGTGCCAGCAGCCGGGGACAGGGTTGGCAGTTCTTC,CASSRGQGWQFF
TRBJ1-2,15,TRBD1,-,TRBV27,TGTGCCAGCAGTTTATCGACAGGGATCGGATATGGCTACACCTTC,CASSLSTGIGYGYTF
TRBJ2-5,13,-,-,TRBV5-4,TGTGCCAGCAGCTTGGATGCGAGGGCGACCCAGTACTTC,CASSLDARATQYF
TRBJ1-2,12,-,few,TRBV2,TGTGCCAGCAGTGAGGGGGGTGATGGCTACACCTTC,CASSEGGDGYTF
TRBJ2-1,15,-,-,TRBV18,TGTGCCAGCTCACCGAGACGGGACTCTAATCAGGAGCAGTTCTTC,CASSPRRDSNQEQFF
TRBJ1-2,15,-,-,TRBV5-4,TGTGCCAGCAGCTCCGACATGACCCTCGGCTATGGCTACACCTTC,CASSSDMTLGYGYTF
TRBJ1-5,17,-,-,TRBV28,TGTGCCAGCAGTCCAAGGGCCCCACGCGGGGCTCGCCAGCCCCAGCATTTT,CASSPRAPRGARQPQHF
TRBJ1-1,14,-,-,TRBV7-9,TGTGCCAGCACCTTAACGCGATCAAACACTGAAGCTTTCTTT,CASTLTRSNTEAFF
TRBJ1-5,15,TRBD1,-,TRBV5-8,TGTGCCAGCAGCCCGGGGGACAGCTCCAATCAGCCCCAGCATTTT,CASSPGDSSNQPQHF
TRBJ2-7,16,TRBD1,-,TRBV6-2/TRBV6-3,TGTGCCAGCAGTGCAACCGGGACAGGCAGCGCCTACGAGCAGTACTTC,CASSATGTGSAYEQYF
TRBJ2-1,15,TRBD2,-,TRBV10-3,TGTGCCATCAGTGGGGGACTAGCGGACTACAATGAGCAGTTCTTC,CAISGGLADYNEQFF
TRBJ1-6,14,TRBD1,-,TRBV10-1,TGCGCCAGCAGTGCAGGGACAGGCGGATCACCCCTCCACTTT,CASSAGTGGSPLHF
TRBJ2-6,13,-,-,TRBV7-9,TGTGCCAGCCCATTCGGAGTGGCCAACGTCCTGACTTTC,CASPFGVANVLTF
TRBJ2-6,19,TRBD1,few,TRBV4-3,TGCGCCAGCAGCCAAGGGGTAGGGACAGGGGGCTCTGGGGCCAACGTCCTGACTTTC,CASSQGVGTGGSGANVLTF
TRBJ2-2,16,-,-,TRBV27,TGTGCCAGCAGTCCCCGAGCCCCTTTAGCTCCCGGGGAGCTGTTTTTT,CASSPRAPLAPGELFF
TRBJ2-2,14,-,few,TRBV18,TGTGCCAGCTCACCAAAGGGAGACACCGGGGAGCTGTTTTTT,CASSPKGDTGELFF
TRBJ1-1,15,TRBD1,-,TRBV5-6,TGTGCCAGCAGCCGGGACAGTTGGGAGAACACTGAAGCTTTCTTT,CASSRDSWENTEAFF
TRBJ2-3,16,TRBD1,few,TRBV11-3,TGTGCCAGCAGCCCGGGACAGGGGGCGATCACAGATACGCAGTATTTT,CASSPGQGAITDTQYF
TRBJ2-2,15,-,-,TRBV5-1,TGCGCCAGCAGCTTGGCTCCGGGGGAGCCCGGGGAGCTGTTTTTT,CASSLAPGEPGELFF
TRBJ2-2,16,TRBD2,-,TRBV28,TGTGCCAGCAGCGGGGGGACTAGCGGCTACACCGGGGAGCTGTTTTTT,CASSGGTSGYTGELFF
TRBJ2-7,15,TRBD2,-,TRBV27,TGTGCCAGCAGTCCATCGACTAGCGGCTCCTACGAGCAGTACTTC,CASSPSTSGSYEQYF
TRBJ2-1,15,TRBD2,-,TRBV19,TGTGCCAGTAGGAGAAGCGGGAGCCACTACAATGAGCAGTTCTTC,CASRRSGSHYNEQFF
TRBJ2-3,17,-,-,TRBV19,TGTGCCAGTAGTATAAGTTTAATAATACTATCTACAGATACGCAGTATTTT,CASSISLIILSTDTQYF
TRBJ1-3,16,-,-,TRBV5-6,TGTGCCAGCAGCCCCCCGGGGGGGCCCTCTGGAAACACCATATATTTT,CASSPPGGPSGNTIYF
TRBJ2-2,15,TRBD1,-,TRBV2,TGTGCCACCGCCGGGGTAGGGGGCATCACCGGGGAGCTGTTTTTT,CATAGVGGITGELFF